This TCR beta chain stems from a study of shared clonotypes between healthy human individuals. The count of this clone is one. It was across several immunoSEQ plates that each subset's genomic DNA was evenly split. Generated by immunoSEQ multiplex PCR, the TCRdb table keeps only in-frame clones and is missing some. The table records 1,400,000 or so clones, roughly 98.5% of them present only once. The origin of this receptor is a man younger than 40 in good health. The sequencing sample was made of naive CD4+ T cells sorted from blood. Described subset: CD45RA+ positively selected.

The CDR3 here is CASSPSLRSSTDTQYF. CDR3 DNA: TGTGCCAGCTCACCATCCCTCCGCTCTAGCACAGATACGCAGTATTTT. The V gene is TRBV18, the J gene TRBJ2-3; D is unresolved. Germline lookup yields CDR1 KGHSH and CDR2 LQKENI. V lost 2 bases and J lost 0, with 12 bases in between. The CDR3 is 16 residues long.